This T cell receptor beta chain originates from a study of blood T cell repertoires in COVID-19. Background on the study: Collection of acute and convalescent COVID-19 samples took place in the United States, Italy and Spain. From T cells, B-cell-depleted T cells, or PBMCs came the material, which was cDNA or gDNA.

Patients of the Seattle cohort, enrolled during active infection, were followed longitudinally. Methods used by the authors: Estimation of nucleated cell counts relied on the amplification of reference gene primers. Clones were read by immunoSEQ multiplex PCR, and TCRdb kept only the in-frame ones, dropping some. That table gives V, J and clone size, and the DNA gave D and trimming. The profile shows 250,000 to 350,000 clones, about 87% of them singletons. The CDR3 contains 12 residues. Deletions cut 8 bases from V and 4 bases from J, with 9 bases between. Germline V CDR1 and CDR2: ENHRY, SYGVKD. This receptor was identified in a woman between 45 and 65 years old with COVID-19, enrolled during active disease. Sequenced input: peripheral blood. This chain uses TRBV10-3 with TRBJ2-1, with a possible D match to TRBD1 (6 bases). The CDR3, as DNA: TGTGCCATCCAGGACAGTTACAATGAGCAGTTCTTC. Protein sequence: CAIQDSYNEQFF.